What follows describes a single T cell receptor beta chain. This clone was found a few times. Its antigen is currently not known. Base qualities are missing; no much larger clone stands one base away. The sample comes from a study of blood T cell repertoires in COVID-19 (dated by TCRdb to 2019 to 2021). With respect to the entire study: Samples covering the acute and convalescent phases of COVID-19 were provided by collaborators in the United States, Italy and Spain. HLA class I and class II types, where available, came from metadata supplied by the sample provider rather than from assay-based typing. The prospective study material was composed of cDNA or gDNA derived from T cells, B-cell-depleted T cells, or PBMCs. The samples were drawn from the first 160 participants of the ongoing ImmuneRACE study and from roughly 1,300 subjects provided by 6 global collaborators. The dataset comprised deeply sampled blood TCRbeta repertoires from subjects exposed to, actively infected with, or recovered from COVID-19. Nearly every sample came with metadata listing a de-identified subject ID, COVID-19 status, age in years and sex. The repertoires were released in a freely available public database intended as a resource for research on the immune response to SARS-CoV-2. Overall study outcomes, separate from this receptor: The quantity of clinical and demographic metadata differed by source and by participant and was supplied without curation.

Each collaborating institution followed its own protocols to collect whole blood in K2EDTA tubes. For TCRbeta analysis, collaborator samples were shipped as frozen whole blood, as isolated PBMCs, or as DNA extracted from either sample type. Taken from cysteine to phenylalanine, the CDR3 has 15 residues. Only the CDR3 region is kept as DNA, spanning 45 bases read in frame from base 1. From the germline V gene, CDR1 is ENHRY and CDR2 is SYGVKD. V loses 0 bases, J loses 0 bases, and the germline ends lie 9 bases apart. TCRbeta CDR3 regions were amplified from genomic DNA using the immunoSEQ Assay, a bias-controlled multiplex PCR. The published analysis was carried out like this. Within the assay, amplification of reference gene primers was used to estimate how many nucleated cells each sample contained. To quantify the absolute abundance of each unique TCRbeta CDR3 rearrangement, sequence reads were collapsed and filtered. For each sample, productive Simpson clonality was calculated by taking the square root of Simpson's diversity index across productive rearrangements. Not all clones reach the TCRdb copy of this immuneACCESS table, which keeps in-frame sequences only. Checked studies attribute under half of the gap to unresolved V genes and leave the rest unexplained. From that table come the V and J calls and clone size; the DNA was used to work out D and trimming. This sample comprises about 56,000 clones, approximately 88% of them detected only once. Roughly 3.9% of the sample belongs to the ten largest clones.

Sample: peripheral blood. The sequence was obtained from a man aged 45 to 65 with active COVID-19. The rearrangement joined TRBV10-3 to TRBJ2-7; the D gene remains uncertain. DNA sequence: TGTGCCATCAGTGAGTCGGTGCGGTTCTCCTACGAGCAGTACTTC. Its protein product is CAISESVRFSYEQYF.